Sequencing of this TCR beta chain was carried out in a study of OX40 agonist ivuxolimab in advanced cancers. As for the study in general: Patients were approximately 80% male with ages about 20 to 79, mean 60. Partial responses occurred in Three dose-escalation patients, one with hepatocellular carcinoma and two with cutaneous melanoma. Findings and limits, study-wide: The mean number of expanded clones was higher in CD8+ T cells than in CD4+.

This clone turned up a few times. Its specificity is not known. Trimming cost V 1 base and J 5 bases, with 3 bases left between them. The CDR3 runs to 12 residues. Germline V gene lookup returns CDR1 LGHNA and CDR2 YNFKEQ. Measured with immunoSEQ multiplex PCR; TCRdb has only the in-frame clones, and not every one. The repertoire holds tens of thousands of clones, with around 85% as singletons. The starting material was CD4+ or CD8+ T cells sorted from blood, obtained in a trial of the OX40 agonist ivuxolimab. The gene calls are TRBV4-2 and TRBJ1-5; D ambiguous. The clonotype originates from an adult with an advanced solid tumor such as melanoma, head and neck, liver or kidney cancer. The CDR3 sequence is CASSQADQPQHF. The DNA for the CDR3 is TGTGCCAGCAGCCAAGCTGATCAGCCCCAGCATTTT.